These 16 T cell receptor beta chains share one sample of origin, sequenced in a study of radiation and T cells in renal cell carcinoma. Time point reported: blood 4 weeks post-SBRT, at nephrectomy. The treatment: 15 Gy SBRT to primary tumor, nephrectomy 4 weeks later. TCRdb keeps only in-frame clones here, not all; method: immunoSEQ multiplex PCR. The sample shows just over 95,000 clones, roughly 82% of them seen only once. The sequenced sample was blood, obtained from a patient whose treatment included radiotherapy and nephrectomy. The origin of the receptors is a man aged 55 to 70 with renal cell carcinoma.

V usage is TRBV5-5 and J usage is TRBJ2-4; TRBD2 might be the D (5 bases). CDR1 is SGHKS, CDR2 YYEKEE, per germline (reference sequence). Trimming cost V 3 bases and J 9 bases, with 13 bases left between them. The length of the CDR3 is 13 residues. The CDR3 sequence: CASSWRFSGIQYF. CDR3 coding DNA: TGTGCCAGCAGCTGGAGGTTCTCAGGCATTCAGTACTTC.

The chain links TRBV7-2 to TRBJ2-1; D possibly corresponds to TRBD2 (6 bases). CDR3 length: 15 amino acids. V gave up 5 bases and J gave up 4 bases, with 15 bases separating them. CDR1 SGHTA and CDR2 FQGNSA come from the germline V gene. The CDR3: CASSLSGGAYNEQFF. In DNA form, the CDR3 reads TGTGCCAGCAGCCTGAGTGGCGGGGCGTACAATGAGCAGTTCTTC.

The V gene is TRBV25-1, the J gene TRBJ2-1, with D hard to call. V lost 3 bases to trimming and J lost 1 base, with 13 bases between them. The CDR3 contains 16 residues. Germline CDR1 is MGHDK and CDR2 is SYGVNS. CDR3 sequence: CASSDWTVGSYNEQFF. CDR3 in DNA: TGTGCCAGCAGTGACTGGACGGTGGGATCCTACAATGAGCAGTTCTTC.

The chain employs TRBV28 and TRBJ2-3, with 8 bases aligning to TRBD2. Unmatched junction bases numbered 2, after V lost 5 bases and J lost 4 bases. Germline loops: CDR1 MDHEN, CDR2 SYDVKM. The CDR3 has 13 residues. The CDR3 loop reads CASSLAGPDTQYF. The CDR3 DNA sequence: TGTGCCAGCAGTCTAGCGGGCCCAGATACGCAGTATTTT.

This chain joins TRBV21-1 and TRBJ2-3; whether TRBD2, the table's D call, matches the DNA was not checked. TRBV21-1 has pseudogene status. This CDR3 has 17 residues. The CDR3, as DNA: TGTGCCAGCAGCAAAGTGCGGGGGAGTGAGTTGACAGATACGCAGTATTTT. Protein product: CASSKVRGSELTDTQYF.

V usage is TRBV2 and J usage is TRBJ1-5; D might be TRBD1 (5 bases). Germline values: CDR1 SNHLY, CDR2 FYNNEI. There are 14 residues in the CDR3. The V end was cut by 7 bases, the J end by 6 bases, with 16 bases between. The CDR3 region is CASTTGGGLQPQHF. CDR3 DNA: TGTGCCAGCACCACGGGGGGTGGGCTTCAGCCCCAGCATTTT.

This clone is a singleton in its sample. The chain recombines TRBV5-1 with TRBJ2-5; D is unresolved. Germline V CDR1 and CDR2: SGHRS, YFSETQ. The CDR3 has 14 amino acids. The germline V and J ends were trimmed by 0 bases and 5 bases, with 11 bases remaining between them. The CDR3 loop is CASSLDSPRETQYF. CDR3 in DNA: TGCGCCAGCAGCTTGGACAGTCCACGGGAGACCCAGTACTTC.

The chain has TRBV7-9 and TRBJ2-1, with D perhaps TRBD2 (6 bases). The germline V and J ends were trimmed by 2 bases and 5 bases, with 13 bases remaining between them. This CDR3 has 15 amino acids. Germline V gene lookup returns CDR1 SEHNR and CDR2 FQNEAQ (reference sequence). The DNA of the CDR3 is TGTGCCAGCAGCTTACGTGGGAGGCCTCACAATGAGCAGTTCTTC. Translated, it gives CASSLRGRPHNEQFF.

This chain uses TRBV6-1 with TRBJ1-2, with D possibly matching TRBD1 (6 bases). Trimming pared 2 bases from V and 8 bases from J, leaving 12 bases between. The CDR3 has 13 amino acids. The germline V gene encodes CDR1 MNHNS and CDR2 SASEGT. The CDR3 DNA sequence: TGTGCCAGCAGTGAAACAGGGACGGGCGGCTACACCTTC. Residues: CASSETGTGGYTF.

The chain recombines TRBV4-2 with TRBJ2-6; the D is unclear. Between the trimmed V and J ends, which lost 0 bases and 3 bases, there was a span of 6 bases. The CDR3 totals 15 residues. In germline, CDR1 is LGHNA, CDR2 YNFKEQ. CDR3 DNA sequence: TGTGCCAGCAGCCAAGAAGGCGGTGGGGCCAACGTCCTGACTTTC. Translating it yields CASSQEGGGANVLTF.

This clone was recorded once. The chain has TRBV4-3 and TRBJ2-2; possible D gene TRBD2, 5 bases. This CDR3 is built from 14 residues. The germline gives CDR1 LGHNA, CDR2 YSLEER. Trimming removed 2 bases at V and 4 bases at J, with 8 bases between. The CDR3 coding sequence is TGCGCCAGCAGCCAAAGAGGGTCCACCGGGGAGCTGTTTTTT. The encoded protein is CASSQRGSTGELFF.

CDR3 coding DNA: TGTGCCAGCAGCCCCGGGCCCAATGAAAAACTGTTTTTT. Protein sequence: CASSPGPNEKLFF. This chain links TRBV5-4 with TRBJ1-4; D not certain. Germline loops: CDR1 SGHNT, CDR2 YYREEE (reference sequence). V dropped 4 bases and J dropped 5 bases, with 9 bases sitting between them. The CDR3 extends over 13 amino acids.

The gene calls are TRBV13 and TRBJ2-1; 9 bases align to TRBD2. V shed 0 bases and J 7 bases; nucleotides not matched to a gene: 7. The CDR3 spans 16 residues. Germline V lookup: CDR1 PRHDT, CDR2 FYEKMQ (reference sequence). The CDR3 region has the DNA TGTGCCAGCAGCTTAGGGCTAGCGGGAATATTTAATGAGCAGTTCTTC. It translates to CASSLGLAGIFNEQFF.

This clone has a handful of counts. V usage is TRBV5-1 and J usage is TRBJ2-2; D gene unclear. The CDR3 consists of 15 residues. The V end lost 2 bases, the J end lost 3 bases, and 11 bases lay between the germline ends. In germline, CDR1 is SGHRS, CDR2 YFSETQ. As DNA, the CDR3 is TGCGCCAGCAGCTTCCAGGCGGCCCACACCGGGGAGCTGTTTTTT. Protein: CASSFQAAHTGELFF.

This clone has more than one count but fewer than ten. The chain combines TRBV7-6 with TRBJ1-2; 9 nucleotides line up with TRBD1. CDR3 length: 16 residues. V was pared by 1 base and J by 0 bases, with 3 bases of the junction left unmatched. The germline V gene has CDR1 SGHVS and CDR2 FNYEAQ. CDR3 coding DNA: TGTGCCAGCAGCTTAGAGACAGGGGGAACTAACTATGGCTACACCTTC. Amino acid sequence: CASSLETGGTNYGYTF. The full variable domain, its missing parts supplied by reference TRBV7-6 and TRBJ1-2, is GAGVSQSPRYKVTKRGQDVALRCDPISGHVSLYWYRQALGQGPEFLTYFNYEAQQDKSGLPNDRFSAERPEGSISTLTIQRTEQRDSAMYRCASSLETGGTNYGYTFGSGTRLTVV.

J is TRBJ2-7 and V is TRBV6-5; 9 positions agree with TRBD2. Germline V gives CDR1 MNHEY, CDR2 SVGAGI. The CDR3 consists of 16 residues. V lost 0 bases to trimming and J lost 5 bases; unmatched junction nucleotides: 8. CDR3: CASSYSGLAFTDEQYF. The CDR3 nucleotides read TGTGCCAGCAGTTACTCGGGACTAGCATTTACAGACGAGCAGTACTTC.